This TCR beta chain was found in a study of blood T cell repertoires in COVID-19. Study context: In each case, the material was cDNA or gDNA derived from T cells, B-cell-depleted T cells, or PBMCs.

Living in 20 to 30 US areas, the participants were between roughly 18 and 95 years of age. The study assigned cohorts using participant-reported clinical history. Source study methods: Scientists estimated how many nucleated cells there were by amplifying reference gene primers. Using immunoSEQ multiplex PCR, the repertoire was profiled, and TCRdb retains in-frame clones only, with some absent. V and J calls and clone size are those listed in that table; D and trimming were worked out from the DNA. The sample lists over 250,000 clones; about 92% were seen once. The CDR3 consists of 15 residues. V lost 6 bases to trimming and J lost 5 bases; unmatched junction nucleotides: 7. The V gene's germline CDR1 is MNHEY and CDR2 SMNVEV (reference sequence).

The gene calls are TRBV27 and TRBJ1-6; 7 bases agree with TRBD1. The receptor was isolated from a man aged 55 to 70 who had recovered from COVID-19. Sequencing input: PBMCs or T cells enriched from blood (not recorded which). The CDR3 region has the DNA TGTGCCAGCAGAGAACAGGGGAGTAATAATTCACCCCTCCACTTT. It translates to CASREQGSNNSPLHF.